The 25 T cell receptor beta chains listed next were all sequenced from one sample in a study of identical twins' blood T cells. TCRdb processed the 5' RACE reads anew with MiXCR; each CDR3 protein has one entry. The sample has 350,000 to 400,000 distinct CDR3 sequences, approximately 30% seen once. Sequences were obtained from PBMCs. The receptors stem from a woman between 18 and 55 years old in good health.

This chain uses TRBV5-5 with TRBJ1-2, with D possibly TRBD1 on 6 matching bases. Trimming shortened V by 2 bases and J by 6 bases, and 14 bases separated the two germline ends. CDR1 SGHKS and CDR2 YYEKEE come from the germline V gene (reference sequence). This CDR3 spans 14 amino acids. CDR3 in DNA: TGTGCCAGCAGCTTCCAGGACAGTCGGAATGGCTACACCTTC. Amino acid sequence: CASSFQDSRNGYTF.

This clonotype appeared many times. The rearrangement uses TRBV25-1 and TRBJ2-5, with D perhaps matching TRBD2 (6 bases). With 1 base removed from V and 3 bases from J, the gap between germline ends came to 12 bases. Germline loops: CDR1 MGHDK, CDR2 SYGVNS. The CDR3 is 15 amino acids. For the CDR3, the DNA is TGTGCCAGCAGTGAATCCGGGACTGTGAAAGAGACCCAGTACTTC. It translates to CASSESGTVKETQYF.

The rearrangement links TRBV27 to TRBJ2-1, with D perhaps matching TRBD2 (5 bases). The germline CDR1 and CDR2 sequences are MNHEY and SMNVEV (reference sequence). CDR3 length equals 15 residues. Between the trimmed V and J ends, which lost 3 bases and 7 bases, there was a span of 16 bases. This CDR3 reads CASSFWRARRNEQFF. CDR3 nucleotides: TGTGCCAGCAGTTTTTGGCGGGCCCGAAGGAATGAGCAGTTCTTC.

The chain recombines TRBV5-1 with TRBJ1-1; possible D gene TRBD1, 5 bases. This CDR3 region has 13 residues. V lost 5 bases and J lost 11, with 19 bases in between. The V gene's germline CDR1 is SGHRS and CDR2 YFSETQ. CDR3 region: CASSPGTGGRAFF. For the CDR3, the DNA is TGCGCCAGCAGTCCCGGGACGGGAGGTAGGGCTTTCTTT.

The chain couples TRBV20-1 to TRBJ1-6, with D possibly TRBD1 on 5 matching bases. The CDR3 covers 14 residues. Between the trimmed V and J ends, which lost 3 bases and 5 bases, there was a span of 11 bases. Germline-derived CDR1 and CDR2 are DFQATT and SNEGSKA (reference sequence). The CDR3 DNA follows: TGCAGTGCTAGGATGGGGACCAATAATTCACCCCTCCACTTT. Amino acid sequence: CSARMGTNNSPLHF.

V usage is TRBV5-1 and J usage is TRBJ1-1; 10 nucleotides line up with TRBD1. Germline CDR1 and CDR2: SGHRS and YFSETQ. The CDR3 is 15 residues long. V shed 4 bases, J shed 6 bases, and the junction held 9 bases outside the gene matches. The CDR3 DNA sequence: TGCGCCAGCAGCACAGGGACAGGGGTCTTGGCTGAAGCTTTCTTT. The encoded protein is CASSTGTGVLAEAFF.

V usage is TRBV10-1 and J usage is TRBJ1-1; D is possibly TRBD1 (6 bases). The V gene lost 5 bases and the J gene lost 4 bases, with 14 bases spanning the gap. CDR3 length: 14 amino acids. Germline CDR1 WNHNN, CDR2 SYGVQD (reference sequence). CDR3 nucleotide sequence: TGCGCCAGCAGTTCAATGGGGGCAGCCACTGAAGCTTTCTTT. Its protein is CASSSMGAATEAFF.

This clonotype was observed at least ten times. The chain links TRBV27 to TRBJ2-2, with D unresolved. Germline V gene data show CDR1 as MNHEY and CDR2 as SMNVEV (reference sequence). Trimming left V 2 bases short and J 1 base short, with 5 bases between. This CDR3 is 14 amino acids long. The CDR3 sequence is CASSLTWNTGELFF. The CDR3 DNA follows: TGTGCCAGCAGTTTAACTTGGAACACCGGGGAGCTGTTTTTT.

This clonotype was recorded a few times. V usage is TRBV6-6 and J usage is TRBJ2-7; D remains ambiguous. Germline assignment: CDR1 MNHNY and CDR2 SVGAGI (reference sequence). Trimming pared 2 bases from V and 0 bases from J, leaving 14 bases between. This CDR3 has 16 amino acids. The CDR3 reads CASSYRPWNRSYEQYF. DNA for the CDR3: TGTGCCAGCAGTTACCGTCCTTGGAATCGCTCCTACGAGCAGTACTTC.

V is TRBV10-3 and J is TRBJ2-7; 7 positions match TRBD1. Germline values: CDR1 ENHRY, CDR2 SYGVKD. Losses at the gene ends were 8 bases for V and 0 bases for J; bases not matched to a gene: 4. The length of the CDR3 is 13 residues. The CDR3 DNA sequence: TGTGCCATCGCCCGGGACAGCTCCTACGAGCAGTACTTC. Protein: CAIARDSSYEQYF.

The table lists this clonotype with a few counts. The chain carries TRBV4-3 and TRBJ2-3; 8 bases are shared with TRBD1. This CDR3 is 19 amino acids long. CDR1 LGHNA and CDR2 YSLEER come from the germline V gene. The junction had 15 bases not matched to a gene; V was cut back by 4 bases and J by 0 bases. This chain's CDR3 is CASSRTRTGLSKSTDTQYF. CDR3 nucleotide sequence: TGCGCCAGCAGCCGAACGCGGACAGGGCTCTCTAAGAGCACAGATACGCAGTATTTT.

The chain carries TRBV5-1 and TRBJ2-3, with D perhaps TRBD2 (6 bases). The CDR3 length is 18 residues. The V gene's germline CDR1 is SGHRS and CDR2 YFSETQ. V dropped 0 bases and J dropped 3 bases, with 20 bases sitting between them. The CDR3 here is CASSLASHGSRGTDTQYF. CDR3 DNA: TGCGCCAGCAGCTTGGCCTCACATGGTAGCCGGGGGACAGATACGCAGTATTTT.

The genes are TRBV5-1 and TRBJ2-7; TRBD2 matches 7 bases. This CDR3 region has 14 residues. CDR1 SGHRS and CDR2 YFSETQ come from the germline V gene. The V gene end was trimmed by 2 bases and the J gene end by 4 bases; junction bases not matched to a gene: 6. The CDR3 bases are TGCGCCAGCAGCTTCGGGGGGAGCCTTTACGAGCAGTACTTC. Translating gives CASSFGGSLYEQYF.

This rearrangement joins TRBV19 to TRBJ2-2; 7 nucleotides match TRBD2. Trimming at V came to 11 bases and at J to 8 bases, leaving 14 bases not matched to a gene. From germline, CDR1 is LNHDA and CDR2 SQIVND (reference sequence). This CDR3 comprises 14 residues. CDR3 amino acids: CAGRVQRGAGELFF. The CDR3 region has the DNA TGTGCCGGTCGGGTCCAGCGGGGAGCAGGGGAGCTGTTTTTT.

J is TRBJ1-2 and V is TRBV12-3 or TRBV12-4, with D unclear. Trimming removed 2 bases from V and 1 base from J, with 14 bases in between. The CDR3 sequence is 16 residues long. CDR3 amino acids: CASSLYAGRDNYGYTF. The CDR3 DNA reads TGTGCCAGCAGTTTATATGCAGGACGAGATAACTATGGCTACACCTTC.

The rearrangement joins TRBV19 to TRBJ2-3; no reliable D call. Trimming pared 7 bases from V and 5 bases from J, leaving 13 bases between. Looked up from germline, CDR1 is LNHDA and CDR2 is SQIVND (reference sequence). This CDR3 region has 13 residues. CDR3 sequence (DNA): TGTGCCAGTATGCGTCGGGTGGGAGATACGCAGTATTTT. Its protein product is CASMRRVGDTQYF.

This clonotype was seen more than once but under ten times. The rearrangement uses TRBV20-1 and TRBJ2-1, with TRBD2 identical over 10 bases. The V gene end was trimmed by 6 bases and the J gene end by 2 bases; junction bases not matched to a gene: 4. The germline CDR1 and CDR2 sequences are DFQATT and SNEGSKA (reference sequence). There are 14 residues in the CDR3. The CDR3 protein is CSAPTSGTYNEQFF. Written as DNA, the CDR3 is TGCAGTGCACCCACTAGCGGGACCTACAATGAGCAGTTCTTC.

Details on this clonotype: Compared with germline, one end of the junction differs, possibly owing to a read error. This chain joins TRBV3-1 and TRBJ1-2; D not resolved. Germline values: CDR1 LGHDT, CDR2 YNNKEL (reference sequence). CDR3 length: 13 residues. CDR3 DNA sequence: TGTGCCAGCACCCAAGATCGGACGGATGGCTACACCTTC. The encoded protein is CASTQDRTDGYTF.

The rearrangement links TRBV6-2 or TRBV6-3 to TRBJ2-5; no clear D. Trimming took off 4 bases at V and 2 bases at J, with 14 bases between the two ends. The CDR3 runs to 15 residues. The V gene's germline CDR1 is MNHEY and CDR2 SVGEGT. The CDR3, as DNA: TGTGCCAGCAGTTTGCGTGTCTACCCGCAAGAGACCCAGTACTTC. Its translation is CASSLRVYPQETQYF.

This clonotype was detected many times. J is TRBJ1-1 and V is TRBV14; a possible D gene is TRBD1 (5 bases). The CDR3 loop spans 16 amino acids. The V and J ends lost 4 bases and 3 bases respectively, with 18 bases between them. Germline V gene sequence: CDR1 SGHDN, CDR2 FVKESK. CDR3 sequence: CASSPGTPRKHTEAFF. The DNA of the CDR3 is TGTGCCAGCAGCCCCGGGACCCCTCGAAAGCACACTGAAGCTTTCTTT.

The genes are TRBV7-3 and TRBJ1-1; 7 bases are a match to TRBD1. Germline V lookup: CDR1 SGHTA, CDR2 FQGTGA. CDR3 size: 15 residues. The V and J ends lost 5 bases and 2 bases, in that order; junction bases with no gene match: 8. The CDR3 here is CASSPQQGTNTEAFF. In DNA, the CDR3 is TGTGCCAGCAGCCCCCAACAGGGGACCAACACTGAAGCTTTCTTT.

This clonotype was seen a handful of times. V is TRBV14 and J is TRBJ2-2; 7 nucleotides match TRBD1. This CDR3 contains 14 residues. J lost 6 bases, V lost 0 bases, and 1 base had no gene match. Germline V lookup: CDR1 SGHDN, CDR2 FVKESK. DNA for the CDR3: TGTGCCAGCAGCCAAGAGCAGGGGGCCGGGGAGCTGTTTTTT. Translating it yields CASSQEQGAGELFF.

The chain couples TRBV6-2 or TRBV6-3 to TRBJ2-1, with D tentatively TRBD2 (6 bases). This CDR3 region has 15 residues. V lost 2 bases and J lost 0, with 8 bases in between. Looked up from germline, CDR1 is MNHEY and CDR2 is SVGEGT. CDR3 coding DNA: TGTGCCAGCAGTTACGGGGGGAGCTCCTACAATGAGCAGTTCTTC. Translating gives CASSYGGSSYNEQFF.

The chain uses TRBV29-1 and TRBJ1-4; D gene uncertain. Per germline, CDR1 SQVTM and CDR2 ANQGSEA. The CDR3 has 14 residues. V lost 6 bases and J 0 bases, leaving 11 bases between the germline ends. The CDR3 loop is CSVRTPATNEKLFF. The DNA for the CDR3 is TGCAGCGTGAGAACCCCCGCAACTAATGAAAAACTGTTTTTT.

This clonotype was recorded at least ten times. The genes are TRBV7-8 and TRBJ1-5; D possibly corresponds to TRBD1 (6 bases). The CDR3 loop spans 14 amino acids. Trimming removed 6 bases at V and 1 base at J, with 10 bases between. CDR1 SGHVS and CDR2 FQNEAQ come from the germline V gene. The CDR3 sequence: CASRLGASNQPQHF. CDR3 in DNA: TGTGCCAGCAGGTTGGGGGCGAGCAATCAGCCCCAGCATTTT.